This T cell receptor (beta chain) was identified in a study of Graves' ophthalmopathy and Graves' hyperthyroidism. Overall study context: Before any treatment, peripheral blood was taken at the initial diagnosis.

This clonotype has ten or more counts. Other autoimmune diseases, uncontrolled infections, pregnancy or lactation ruled patients out of participation. Using RNA transcripts, the TCR beta CDR3 regions were amplified. RT-PCR was first run with HTBI primers, then multiplex PCR in a second round. TCRdb re-analysed the multiplex PCR reads in MiXCR, keeping a single row per CDR3 protein. The sample lists about 39,000 distinct CDR3 sequences, roughly 50% occurring once. The CDR3 is 15 amino acids. V was trimmed by 2 bases and J by 4 bases, leaving 12 bases between them. Per the germline V gene, CDR1 is MNHNS and CDR2 is SASEGT.

This clonotype originated in an adult woman with stable Graves' hyperthyroidism. The sample comprised peripheral blood. The chain uses TRBV6-1 and TRBJ1-3; D unclear. CDR3 protein: CASSEMVASGNTIYF. The CDR3 DNA reads TGTGCCAGCAGTGAAATGGTGGCAAGCGGAAACACCATATATTTT.